The 6 T cell receptor beta chains in this list originate from one sample, sequenced in a study. Treg sorting used a CD4+CD25+CD127-/low gate. TCRdb re-derived calls from the 5' RACE reads in MiXCR, one entry per CDR3 protein. This sample has 7,000 to 9,500 distinct CDR3 sequences, with approximately 46% found just once. The specimen sequenced was Tregs sorted from a lymph node. These receptor sequences come from a female donor with breast cancer.

The chain is built from TRBV12-3 or TRBV12-4 and TRBJ2-5; 11 nucleotides agree with TRBD2. The CDR3 has 15 residues. The ends lost 6 bases at V and 4 bases at J; junction bases unmatched: 7. The CDR3 sequence: CASSYTGTSGETQYF. CDR3 DNA: TGTGCCAGCAGCTACACCGGGACTAGCGGAGAGACCCAGTACTTC.

The V call is TRBV5-1, the J call TRBJ2-5; D not resolved. Per germline, CDR1 SGHRS and CDR2 YFSETQ. The CDR3 contains 14 residues. Trimming cost V 0 bases and J 3 bases, with 9 bases left between them. The CDR3 here is CASSLAINEETQYF. CDR3 coding DNA: TGCGCCAGCAGCTTGGCGATCAACGAAGAGACCCAGTACTTC. The variable domain in full, completed from reference TRBV5-1 and TRBJ2-5, reads KAGVTQTPRYLIKTRGQQVTLSCSPISGHRSVSWYQQTPGQGLQFLFEYFSETQRNKGNFPGRFSGRQFSNSRSEMNVSTLELGDSALYLCASSLAINEETQYFGPGTRLLVL.

The J gene is TRBJ1-1, the V gene TRBV27; TRBD1 aligns across 7 bases. The germline V gene encodes CDR1 MNHEY and CDR2 SMNVEV (reference sequence). This CDR3 has 14 amino acids. Germline trimming cut 4 bases from V and 5 bases from J; bases unmatched to any gene: 7. CDR3 sequence: CASSYTGEGTEAFF. The CDR3 nucleotides are TGTGCCAGCAGTTACACAGGGGAGGGGACTGAAGCTTTCTTT.

A few counts support this clonotype. The rearrangement joins TRBV7-9 to TRBJ2-7, with TRBD2 identical over 7 bases. Trimming at V came to 6 bases and at J to 2 bases, leaving 10 bases not matched to a gene. The CDR3 sequence is 15 residues long. Germline V gene sequence: CDR1 SEHNR, CDR2 FQNEAQ (reference sequence). CDR3 bases: TGTGCCAGCAGTCCCTCGGGGGGTGGTACCTACGAGCAGTACTTC. Protein sequence: CASSPSGGGTYEQYF.

This clonotype appeared a few times. V usage is TRBV4-1 and J usage is TRBJ1-2; tentatively, D is TRBD1 (6 bases). CDR3 length: 14 residues. Germline-derived CDR1 and CDR2 are MGHRA and YSYEKL. V dropped 4 bases and J dropped 3 bases, with 12 bases sitting between them. CDR3 protein: CASSPPGAHYGYTF. The CDR3 DNA reads as TGCGCCAGCAGCCCCCCGGGGGCTCACTATGGCTACACCTTC.

The chain uses TRBV20-1 and TRBJ2-7, with 9 positions matching TRBD1. This CDR3 is 14 amino acids long. Losses at the gene ends were 4 bases for V and 0 bases for J; bases not matched to a gene: 4. CDR1 is DFQATT and CDR2 is SNEGSKA in the germline V gene (reference sequence). For the CDR3, the DNA is TGCAGTGCTACTACAGGGGGCAACTCCTACGAGCAGTACTTC. Translation: CSATTGGNSYEQYF.